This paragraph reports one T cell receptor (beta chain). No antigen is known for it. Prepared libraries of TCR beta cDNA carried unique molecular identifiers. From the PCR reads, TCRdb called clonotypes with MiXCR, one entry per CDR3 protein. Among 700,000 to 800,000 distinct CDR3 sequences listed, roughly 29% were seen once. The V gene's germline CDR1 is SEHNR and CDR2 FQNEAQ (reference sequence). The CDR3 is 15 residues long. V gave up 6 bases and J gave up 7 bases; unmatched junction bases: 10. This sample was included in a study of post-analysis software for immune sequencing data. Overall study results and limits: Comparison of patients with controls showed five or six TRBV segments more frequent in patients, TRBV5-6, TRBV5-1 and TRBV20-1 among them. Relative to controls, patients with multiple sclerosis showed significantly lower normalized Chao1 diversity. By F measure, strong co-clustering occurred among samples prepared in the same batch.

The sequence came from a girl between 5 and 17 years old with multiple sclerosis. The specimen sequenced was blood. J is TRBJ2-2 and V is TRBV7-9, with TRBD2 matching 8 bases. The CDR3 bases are TGTGCCAGCAGACCTTCACTAGCGGACGGCGGGGAGCTGTTTTTT. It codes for CASRPSLADGGELFF.